Here is one T cell receptor beta chain with its context. The antigen remains undetermined. Its ends do not fully match the called genes, so a read error is possible. TCR beta cDNA was made from roughly 500 ng total RNA with a constant-region primer. Slightly modified ARM-PCR with three nested multiplex PCR rounds yielded TCR beta libraries. The study ran its first two PCR rounds for roughly 11 cycles each, using TRBV1-TRBV30 forward primers and a C-beta reverse primer. TCRdb ran MiXCR on the multiplex PCR reads and lists one entry per CDR3 protein. In the table there are 80,000 or so distinct CDR3 sequences, 70% to 75% of which are singletons. Co-extracted RNA and DNA came from about 19-30 mg of unsorted bulk tissue. The cohort consisted of patients whose primary liver carcinoma was surgically resected. The sample belongs to a study of tumor-infiltrating lymphocytes in primary liver carcinoma. As for the study in general: All patients, whether men or women, fell within 30 to 69 years of age.

Study observations and caveats: Compared with tumor region pairs, tumor-adjacent and tumor-blood pairs overlapped less.

The CDR3 covers 15 residues. Germline V CDR1 and CDR2: MNHNS, SASEGT. The material sequenced was liver tumor tissue from sampling region 4. Described subset: tumor region T4, right-lateral pole. The chain links TRBV6-1 to TRBJ2-6; 8 bases fit TRBD1. The TCR was taken from a woman aged 55-70 years with primary liver carcinoma and hepatitis B virus infection. In DNA form, the CDR3 reads TGTGCCAGCAGTGAACAGGGGGCTGGGGCCAACATCCTGACATTC. Translated, it gives CASSEQGAGANILTF.